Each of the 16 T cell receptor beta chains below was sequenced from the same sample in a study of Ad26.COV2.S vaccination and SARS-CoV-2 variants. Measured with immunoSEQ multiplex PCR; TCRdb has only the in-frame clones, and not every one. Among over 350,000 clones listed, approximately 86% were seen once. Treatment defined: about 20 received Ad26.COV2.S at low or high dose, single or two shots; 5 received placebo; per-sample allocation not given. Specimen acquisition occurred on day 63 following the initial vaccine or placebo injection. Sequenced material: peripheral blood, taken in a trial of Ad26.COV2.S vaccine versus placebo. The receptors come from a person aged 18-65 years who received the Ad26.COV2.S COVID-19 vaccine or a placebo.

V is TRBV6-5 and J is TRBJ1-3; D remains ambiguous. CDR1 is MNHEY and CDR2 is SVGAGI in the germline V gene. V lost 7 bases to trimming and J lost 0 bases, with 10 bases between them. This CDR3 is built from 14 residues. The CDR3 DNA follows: TGTGCCAGCAAACAGCAGAGCTCTGGAAACACCATATATTTT. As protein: CASKQQSSGNTIYF.

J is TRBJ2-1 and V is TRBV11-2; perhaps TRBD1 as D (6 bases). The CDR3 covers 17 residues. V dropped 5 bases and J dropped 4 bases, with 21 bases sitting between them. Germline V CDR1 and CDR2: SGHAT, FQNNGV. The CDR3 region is CASSPRDKTSRYNEQFF. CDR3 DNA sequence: TGTGCCAGCAGCCCCCGGGACAAAACCTCAAGATACAATGAGCAGTTCTTC.

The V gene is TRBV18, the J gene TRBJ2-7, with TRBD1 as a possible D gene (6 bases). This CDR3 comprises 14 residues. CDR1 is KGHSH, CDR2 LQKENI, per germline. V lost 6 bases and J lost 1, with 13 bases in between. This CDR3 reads CASSHEQGSYEQYF. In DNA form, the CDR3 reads TGTGCCAGCTCGCATGAACAGGGATCCTACGAGCAGTACTTC.

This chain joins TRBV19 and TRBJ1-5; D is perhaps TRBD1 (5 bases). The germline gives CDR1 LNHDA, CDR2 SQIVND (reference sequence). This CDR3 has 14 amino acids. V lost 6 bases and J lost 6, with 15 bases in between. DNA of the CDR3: TGTGCCAGTAGCCACGCCCGGGGGGGTCAGCCCCAGCATTTT. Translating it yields CASSHARGGQPQHF.

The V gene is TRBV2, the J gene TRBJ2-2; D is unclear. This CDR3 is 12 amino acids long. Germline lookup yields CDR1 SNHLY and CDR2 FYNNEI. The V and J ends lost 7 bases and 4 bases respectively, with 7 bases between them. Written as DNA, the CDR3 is TGTGCCAGCAATTTGGGCACCGGGGAGCTGTTTTTT. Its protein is CASNLGTGELFF.

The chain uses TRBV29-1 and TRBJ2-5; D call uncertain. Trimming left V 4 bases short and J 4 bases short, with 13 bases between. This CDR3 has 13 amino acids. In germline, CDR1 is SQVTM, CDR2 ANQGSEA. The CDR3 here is CSVVGHLGETQYF. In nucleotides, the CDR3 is TGCAGCGTTGTTGGTCACCTCGGAGAGACCCAGTACTTC.

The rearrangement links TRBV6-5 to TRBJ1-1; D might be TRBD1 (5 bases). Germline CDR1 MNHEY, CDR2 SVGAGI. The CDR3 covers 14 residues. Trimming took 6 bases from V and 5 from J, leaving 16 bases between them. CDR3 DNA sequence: TGTGCCAGCAGCGCGAACAAGGGGATAACTGAAGCTTTCTTT. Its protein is CASSANKGITEAFF.

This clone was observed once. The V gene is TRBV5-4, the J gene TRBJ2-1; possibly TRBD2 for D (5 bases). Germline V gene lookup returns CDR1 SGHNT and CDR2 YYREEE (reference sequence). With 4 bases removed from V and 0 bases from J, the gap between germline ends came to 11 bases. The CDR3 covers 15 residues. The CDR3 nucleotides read TGTGCCAGCAGCCGGACTCATAACTCCTACAATGAGCAGTTCTTC. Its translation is CASSRTHNSYNEQFF.

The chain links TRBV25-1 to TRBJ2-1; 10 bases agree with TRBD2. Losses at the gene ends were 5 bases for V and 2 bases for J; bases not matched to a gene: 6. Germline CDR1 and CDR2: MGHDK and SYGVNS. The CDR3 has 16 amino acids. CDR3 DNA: TGTGCCAGCAGTTCAAAGCGGGGGGGTCCCTACAATGAGCAGTTCTTC. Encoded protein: CASSSKRGGPYNEQFF. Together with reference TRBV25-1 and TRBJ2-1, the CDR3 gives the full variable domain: EADIYQTPRYLVIGTGKKITLECSQTMGHDKMYWYQQDPGMELHLIHYSYGVNSTEKGDLSSESTVSRIRTEHFPLTLESARPSHTSQYLCASSSKRGGPYNEQFFGPGTRLTVL.

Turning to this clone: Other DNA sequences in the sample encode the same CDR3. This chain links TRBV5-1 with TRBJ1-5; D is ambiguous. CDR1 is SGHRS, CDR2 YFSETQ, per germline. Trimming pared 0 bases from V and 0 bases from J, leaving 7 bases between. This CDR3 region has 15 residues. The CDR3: CASSLATGSNQPQHF. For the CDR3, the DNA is TGCGCCAGCAGCTTGGCCACGGGTAGCAATCAGCCCCAGCATTTT.

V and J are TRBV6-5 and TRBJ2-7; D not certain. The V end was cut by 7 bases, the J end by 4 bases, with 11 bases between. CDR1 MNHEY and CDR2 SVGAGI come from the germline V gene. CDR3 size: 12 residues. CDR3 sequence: CASMRQRYEQYF. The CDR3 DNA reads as TGTGCCAGCATGAGGCAGCGATACGAGCAGTACTTC.

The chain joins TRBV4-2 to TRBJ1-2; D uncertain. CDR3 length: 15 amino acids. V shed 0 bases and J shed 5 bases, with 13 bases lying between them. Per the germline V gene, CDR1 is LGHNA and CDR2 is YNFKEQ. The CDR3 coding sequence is TGTGCCAGCAGCCAAGAGACGGGAGGCCCATATGGCTACACCTTC. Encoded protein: CASSQETGGPYGYTF.

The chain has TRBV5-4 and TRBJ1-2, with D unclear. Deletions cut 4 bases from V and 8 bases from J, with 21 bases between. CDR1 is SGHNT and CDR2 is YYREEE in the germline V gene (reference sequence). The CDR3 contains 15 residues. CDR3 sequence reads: CASSHPSGDHLGYTF. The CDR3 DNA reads TGTGCCAGCAGCCATCCCAGCGGAGACCACCTGGGCTACACCTTC.

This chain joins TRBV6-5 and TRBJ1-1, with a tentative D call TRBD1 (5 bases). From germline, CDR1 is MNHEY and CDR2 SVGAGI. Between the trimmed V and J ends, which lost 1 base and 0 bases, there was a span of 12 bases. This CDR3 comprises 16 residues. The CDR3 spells CASSYFQGDMNTEAFF. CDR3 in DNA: TGTGCCAGCAGTTACTTCCAGGGTGACATGAACACTGAAGCTTTCTTT.

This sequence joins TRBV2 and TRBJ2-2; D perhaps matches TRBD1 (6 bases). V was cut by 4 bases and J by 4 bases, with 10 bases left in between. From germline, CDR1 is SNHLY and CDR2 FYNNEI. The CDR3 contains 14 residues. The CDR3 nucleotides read TGTGCCAGCAGTGTGTTAGGGGGCACCGGGGAGCTGTTTTTT. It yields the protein CASSVLGGTGELFF.

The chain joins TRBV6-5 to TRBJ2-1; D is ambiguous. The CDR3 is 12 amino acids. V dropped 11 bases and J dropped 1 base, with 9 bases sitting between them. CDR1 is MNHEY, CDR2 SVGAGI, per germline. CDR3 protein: CALGWSYNEQFF. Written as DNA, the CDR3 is TGTGCCTTGGGTTGGTCCTACAATGAGCAGTTCTTC.